The clone carrying this TCR beta chain occurred a few times. This sample was taken from a study of blood T cells in healthy people across ages. The CDR3 consists of 14 residues. CDR1 and CDR2 (germline): DFQATT, SNEGSKA (reference sequence). The V end was cut by 4 bases, the J end by 5 bases, with 17 bases between. The use of a sample-barcoded 5' primer and a J-beta primer mix characterized a second PCR of 7 to 11 cycles. With 12 random nucleotides, a template-switch adaptor tagged each individual cDNA molecule. TCRdb re-analysed the 5' RACE reads in MiXCR, keeping a single row per CDR3 protein. The data hold around 1,000,000 distinct CDR3 sequences, with under 40% observed a single time.

The TCR comes from a young man in good health. The chain is built from TRBV20-1 and TRBJ2-5, with D perhaps TRBD1 or TRBD2 (6 bases each). Sequenced input: blood. The CDR3 region has the DNA TGCAGTGCTATAGTACAGGGAGGTCCGGAGACCCAGTACTTC. Amino acids: CSAIVQGGPETQYF.